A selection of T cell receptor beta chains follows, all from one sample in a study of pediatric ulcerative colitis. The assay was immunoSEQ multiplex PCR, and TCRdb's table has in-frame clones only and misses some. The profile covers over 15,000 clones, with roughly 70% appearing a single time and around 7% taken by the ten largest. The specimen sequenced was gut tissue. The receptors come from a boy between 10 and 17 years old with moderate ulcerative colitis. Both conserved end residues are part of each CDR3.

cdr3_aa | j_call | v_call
CASSYLYEQYF | TRBJ2-7 | TRBV19
CASSSALDRDLYEQYF | TRBJ2-7 | TRBV19
CASSTGTGTGYTF | TRBJ1-2 | TRBV19
CASSPDRGGYEQYF | TRBJ2-7 | TRBV4-3
CASSKQGTLDPNNSPLHF | TRBJ1-6 | TRBV5-1
CASSPRETQYF | TRBJ2-5 | TRBV18
CASSEDTGGVSYEQYF | TRBJ2-7 | TRBV6-1
CAIRDSNQPQHF | TRBJ1-5 | TRBV10-3
CASSPVLSGGARGQKETQYF | TRBJ2-5 | TRBV9
CASSDNGSNQPQHF | TRBJ1-5 | TRBV7-3
CASSLDGGATYNSPLHF | TRBJ1-6 | TRBV7-2
CASSSGTVFYEQYF | TRBJ2-7 | TRBV6-6
CASSPRDSNTDTQYF | TRBJ2-3 | TRBV11-3
CSVGGGAMNNEQFF | TRBJ2-1 | TRBV29-1
CASSSQPCCGETQYF | TRBJ2-5 | TRBV2
CASGPTPGPSHASRGYTF | TRBJ1-2 | TRBV7-4
CSVEASGVGYNEQFF | TRBJ2-1 | TRBV29-1
CASTHYDEQFF | TRBJ2-1 | TRBV11-2
CASSLDGRTGNTIYF | TRBJ1-3 | TRBV7-9